The 18 T cell receptor beta chains given below trace back to one sample, sequenced in a study of identical twins. Via MiXCR, TCRdb re-called the 5' RACE reads, giving one row per CDR3 protein. The data contain some 730,000 distinct CDR3 sequences, around a sixth of them singletons. This sample also belongs to another study, concerning T cells expressing NK-cell markers.

Sequenced material: PBMCs. The receptors come from a woman under 30 in good health.

This chain uses TRBV7-9 with TRBJ2-5; unclear D gene. Deletions cut 5 bases from V and 4 bases from J, with 17 bases between. The CDR3 runs 15 residues. Per germline, CDR1 SEHNR and CDR2 FQNEAQ (reference sequence). In nucleotides, the CDR3 is TGTGCCAGCAGCGCCTTGGGTGAAGATAGAGAGACCCAGTACTTC. Encoded protein: CASSALGEDRETQYF.

This clonotype was counted between two and nine times. The J gene is TRBJ2-5, the V gene TRBV7-9; D remains ambiguous. Trimming stripped 7 bases from V and 5 bases from J, with 17 bases between. The CDR3 extends over 14 amino acids. Germline CDR1 reads SEHNR; CDR2 reads FQNEAQ (reference sequence). The CDR3 here is CASTQLESWETQYF. The CDR3 nucleotides are TGTGCCAGCACCCAGTTAGAGTCTTGGGAGACCCAGTACTTC.

The V call is TRBV3-1, the J call TRBJ2-1; D is unclear. The germline V gene encodes CDR1 LGHDT and CDR2 YNNKEL (reference sequence). CDR3 length equals 14 residues. V gave up 2 bases and J gave up 10 bases, with 15 bases separating them. CDR3: CASSQPHTPPEQFF. CDR3 coding DNA: TGTGCCAGCAGCCAACCACACACCCCGCCGGAGCAGTTCTTC.

This clonotype has at least ten counts. This rearrangement joins TRBV5-1 to TRBJ2-3, with D hard to call. The CDR3 is 15 amino acids. Germline CDR1 and CDR2: SGHRS and YFSETQ. CDR3 in amino acids: CATALGVSTTDTQYF. The CDR3 DNA sequence: TGCGCTACAGCACTGGGTGTGTCGACGACAGATACGCAGTATTTT. The variable domain in full, with the rest retrieved from reference TRBV5-1 and TRBJ2-3, is KAGVTQTPRYLIKTRGQQVTLSCSPISGHRSVSWYQQTPGQGLQFLFEYFSETQRNKGNFPGRFSGRQFSNSRSEMNVSTLELGDSALYLCATALGVSTTDTQYFGPGTRLTVL.

Only a few counts were recorded for this clonotype. This sequence joins TRBV6-5 and TRBJ1-5; D unclear. The V end lost 2 bases, the J end lost 4 bases, and 12 bases lay between the germline ends. The length of the CDR3 is 15 residues. Germline values: CDR1 MNHEY, CDR2 SVGAGI. The CDR3 sequence: CASSYEGGRNQPQHF. The CDR3 DNA reads as TGTGCCAGCAGTTACGAGGGAGGCCGAAATCAGCCCCAGCATTTT.

The J gene is TRBJ2-1, the V gene TRBV7-6; 12 bases match TRBD2. The germline gives CDR1 SGHVS, CDR2 FNYEAQ. This CDR3 comprises 17 residues. The junction had 5 bases not matched to a gene; V was cut back by 2 bases and J by 3 bases. CDR3 sequence (DNA): TGTGCCAGCAGCTTAAAGACTAGCGGGAGTTACTACAATGAGCAGTTCTTC. Its translation is CASSLKTSGSYYNEQFF.

The chain recombines TRBV10-2 with TRBJ2-1; 15 bases line up with TRBD2. The ends lost 2 bases at V and 2 bases at J; junction bases unmatched: 7. Germline values: CDR1 WSHSY, CDR2 SAAADI. This CDR3 region has 19 residues. The CDR3 sequence is CASSEIGLAGGRAYNEQFF. The CDR3 DNA reads as TGCGCCAGCAGTGAGATCGGACTAGCGGGAGGGCGAGCCTACAATGAGCAGTTCTTC.

The J gene is TRBJ2-2, the V gene TRBV5-1; 10 nucleotides agree with TRBD2. The CDR3 covers 15 residues. The V gene's germline CDR1 is SGHRS and CDR2 YFSETQ. V trimming: 4 bases; J trimming: 7 bases; junction bases outside the gene matches: 7. The CDR3 is CASSAPSGGSGELFF. As DNA, the CDR3 is TGCGCCAGCAGCGCCCCTAGCGGGGGTAGCGGGGAGCTGTTTTTT.

This clonotype came up a few times. The V call is TRBV9, the J call TRBJ1-5; 7 bases map to TRBD1. CDR1 is SGDLS and CDR2 is YYNGEE in the germline V gene. The CDR3 is made up of 17 amino acids. Trimming took 3 bases from V and 0 from J; bases not matched to a gene: 9. The CDR3 reads CASSAPYGTDSNQPQHF. DNA of the CDR3: TGTGCCAGCAGCGCGCCATACGGGACAGATAGCAATCAGCCCCAGCATTTT.

Here the CDR3 reads CASSPISDSIYEQFF. The CDR3 nucleotides are TGTGCCAGCTCACCGATATCGGACAGTATATATGAGCAGTTCTTC. The gene calls are TRBV18 and TRBJ2-1, with D possibly matching TRBD1 (6 bases). V lost 3 bases to trimming and J lost 8 bases, with 17 bases between them. The CDR3 length is 15 residues. From germline, CDR1 is KGHSH and CDR2 LQKENI.

In this sample, this clonotype turned up a few times. This sequence joins TRBV2 and TRBJ2-1; D not certain. CDR3 length: 12 amino acids. Germline V lookup: CDR1 SNHLY, CDR2 FYNNEI. V lost 2 bases, J lost 8 bases, and 7 bases lay in between. CDR3 loop: CASSEQYHEQFF. The CDR3 nucleotides read TGTGCCAGCAGTGAACAGTACCATGAGCAGTTCTTC.

This clonotype was found a few times. This chain links TRBV7-2 with TRBJ2-7, with 7 bases matching TRBD1. The germline gives CDR1 SGHTA, CDR2 FQGNSA. The CDR3 sequence is 15 residues long. Trimming removed 1 base from V and 3 bases from J; junction bases left unmatched: 6. CDR3 loop: CASSLGQGLYYEQYF. DNA for the CDR3: TGTGCCAGCAGCTTAGGACAGGGCCTTTACTACGAGCAGTACTTC.

This rearrangement joins TRBV19 to TRBJ2-6, with unresolved D. Trimming pared 7 bases from V and 4 bases from J, leaving 11 bases between. Per germline, CDR1 LNHDA and CDR2 SQIVND (reference sequence). The CDR3 extends over 14 amino acids. The CDR3 reads CASKTASGANVLTF. CDR3 bases: TGTGCCAGTAAGACCGCTTCCGGGGCCAACGTCCTGACTTTC.

The rearrangement uses TRBV12-3 or TRBV12-4 and TRBJ1-2; TRBD1 matches 10 bases. The CDR3 loop spans 14 amino acids. Germline trimming cut 6 bases from V and 8 bases from J; bases unmatched to any gene: 9. This chain's CDR3 is CASSRTGGNWGYTF. CDR3 coding DNA: TGTGCCAGCAGCCGGACAGGGGGAAATTGGGGCTACACCTTC.

The rearrangement joins TRBV9 to TRBJ2-5; possible D gene TRBD1, 6 bases. The CDR3 consists of 14 residues. Germline loops: CDR1 SGDLS, CDR2 YYNGEE. Between the trimmed V and J ends, which lost 4 bases and 2 bases, there was a span of 12 bases. The CDR3 loop reads CASSFGTFQETQYF. In DNA, the CDR3 is TGTGCCAGCAGCTTCGGGACATTTCAAGAGACCCAGTACTTC.

The chain uses TRBV6-6 and TRBJ2-7, with no clear D. CDR3 length equals 13 residues. CDR1 is MNHNY, CDR2 SVGAGI, per germline (reference sequence). Trimming stripped 4 bases from V and 2 bases from J, with 9 bases between. CDR3 sequence: CASSFLDAYEQYF. For the CDR3, the DNA is TGTGCCAGCAGTTTTTTGGATGCCTACGAGCAGTACTTC.

This chain uses TRBV4-3 with TRBJ2-1, with 10 bases that match TRBD2. The CDR3 runs to 16 residues. V was clipped by 4 bases and J by 8 bases; unmatched bases: 11. The germline CDR1 and CDR2 sequences are LGHNA and YSLEER. For the CDR3, the DNA is TGCGCCAGCAGCCCGAGTGGACTAGCGGCCCCCTATGAGCAGTTCTTC. As protein: CASSPSGLAAPYEQFF.

This clonotype was detected a few times. V and J are TRBV16 and TRBJ2-3, with D uncertain. The germline V gene has CDR1 KGHSY and CDR2 FQNENV. Trimming took off 0 bases at V and 0 bases at J, with 10 bases between the two ends. The CDR3 sequence is 16 residues long. CDR3 in DNA: TGTGCCAGCAGCCAATCGAAGGCAGCTAGCACAGATACGCAGTATTTT. It codes for CASSQSKAASTDTQYF.